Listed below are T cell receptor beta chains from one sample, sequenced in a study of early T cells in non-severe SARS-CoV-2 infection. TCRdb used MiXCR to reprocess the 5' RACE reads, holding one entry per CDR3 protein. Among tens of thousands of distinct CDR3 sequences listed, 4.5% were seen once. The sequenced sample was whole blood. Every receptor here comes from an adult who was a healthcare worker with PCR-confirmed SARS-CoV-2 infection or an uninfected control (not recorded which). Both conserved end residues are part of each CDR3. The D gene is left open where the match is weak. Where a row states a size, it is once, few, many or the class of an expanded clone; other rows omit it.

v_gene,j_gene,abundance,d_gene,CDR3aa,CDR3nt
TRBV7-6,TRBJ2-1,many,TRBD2,CASSLFTGGPSGEQFF,TGTGCCAGCAGCTTATTCACGGGAGGGCCGTCGGGTGAGCAGTTCTTC
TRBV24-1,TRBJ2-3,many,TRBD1,CATSDFWDRANTQYF,TGTGCCACCAGTGATTTTTGGGACAGAGCAAATACGCAGTATTTT
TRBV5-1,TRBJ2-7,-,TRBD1,CATSAGGDLYEQYF,TGCGCCACTAGTGCAGGGGGCGACCTCTACGAGCAGTACTTC
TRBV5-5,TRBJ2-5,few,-,CASSLLEGDHETQYF,TGTGCCAGCAGCCTACTCGAGGGAGACCATGAGACCCAGTACTTC
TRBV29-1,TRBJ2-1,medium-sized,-,CSVRVREVSDEQFF,TGCAGCGTTAGGGTGAGGGAAGTGAGCGATGAGCAGTTCTTC
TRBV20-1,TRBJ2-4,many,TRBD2,CSANTGLAGGNIQYF,TGCAGTGCTAATACGGGACTAGCGGGGGGAAACATTCAGTACTTC
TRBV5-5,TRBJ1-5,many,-,CASSQGSSLVAQHF,TGTGCCAGCAGCCAGGGTAGCAGTTTGGTAGCCCAGCATTTT
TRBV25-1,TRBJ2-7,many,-,CASRDLGGIGEQYF,TGTGCCAGCAGGGATCTAGGCGGGATCGGCGAGCAGTACTTC
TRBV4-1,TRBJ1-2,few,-,CASSQEWPGLSYGYTF,TGCGCCAGCAGCCAAGAGTGGCCAGGGCTATCCTATGGCTACACCTTC
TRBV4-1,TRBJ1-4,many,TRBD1,CASSQDGTGGNEKLFF,TGCGCCAGCAGCCAAGATGGGACAGGGGGGAATGAAAAACTGTTTTTT
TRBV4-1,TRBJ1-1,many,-,CASSQAGGPTEAFF,TGCGCCAGCAGCCAAGCCGGCGGACCCACTGAAGCTTTCTTT
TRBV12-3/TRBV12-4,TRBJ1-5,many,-,CASSLGTPSQPQHF,TGTGCCAGCAGTTTAGGGACTCCCAGTCAGCCCCAGCATTTT
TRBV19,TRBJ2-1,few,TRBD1,CASSRQGRGNEQFF,TGTGCCAGTAGTAGACAGGGCCGGGGCAATGAGCAGTTCTTC
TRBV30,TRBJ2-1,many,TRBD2,CAWRERSGGSYNEQFF,TGTGCCTGGAGGGAACGAAGCGGGGGGTCCTACAATGAGCAGTTCTTC
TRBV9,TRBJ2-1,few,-,CASSVDTEQFF,TGTGCCAGCAGCGTTGACACTGAGCAGTTCTTC
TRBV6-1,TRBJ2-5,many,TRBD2,CASSFIAGGYKETQYF,TGTGCCAGCAGCTTTATAGCGGGGGGATATAAAGAGACCCAGTACTTC
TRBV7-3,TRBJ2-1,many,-,CASSYTVYNEQFF,TGTGCCAGCAGCTATACAGTGTACAATGAGCAGTTCTTC
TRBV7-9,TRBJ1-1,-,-,CASSGSGTPNTEAFF,TGTGCCAGCAGCGGGTCCGGGACACCGAACACTGAAGCTTTCTTT
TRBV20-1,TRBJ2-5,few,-,CSARAPLRSRETQYF,TGCAGTGCTAGAGCTCCTTTGCGGTCCCGAGAGACCCAGTACTTC
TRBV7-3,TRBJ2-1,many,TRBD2,CASSWWGGSSYNEQFF,TGTGCCAGCAGCTGGTGGGGCGGGAGCTCCTACAATGAGCAGTTCTTC
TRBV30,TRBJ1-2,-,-,CAWSRVTAYGYTF,TGTGCCTGGAGTAGAGTGACAGCTTATGGCTACACCTTC
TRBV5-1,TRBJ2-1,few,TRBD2,CASSLTSGGSSYNEQFF,TGCGCCAGCAGCTTGACTAGCGGGGGGAGCTCCTACAATGAGCAGTTCTTC
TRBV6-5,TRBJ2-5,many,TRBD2,CASSRLAQETQYF,TGTGCCAGCAGTCGACTAGCGCAAGAGACCCAGTACTTC
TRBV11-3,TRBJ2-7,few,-,CASSLGGLSLEQYF,TGTGCCAGCAGCTTAGGGGGATTATCCCTCGAGCAGTACTTC
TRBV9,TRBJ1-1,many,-,CASSVNSMNTEAFF,TGTGCCAGCAGCGTGAATTCCATGAACACTGAAGCTTTCTTT
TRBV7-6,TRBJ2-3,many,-,CASSSLGVGDTQYF,TGTGCCAGCAGCTCCCTCGGAGTTGGAGATACGCAGTATTTT
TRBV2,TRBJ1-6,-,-,CASSGTGPQGPLHF,TGTGCCAGCTCGGGGACGGGACCCCAAGGGCCCCTCCACTTT
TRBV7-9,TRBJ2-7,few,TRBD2,CASSLQGTSGGEQYF,TGTGCCAGCAGCTTACAAGGGACTAGCGGGGGCGAGCAGTACTTC
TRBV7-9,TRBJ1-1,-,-,CASSPQRQSNTEAFF,TGTGCCAGCAGCCCACAAAGGCAGTCGAACACTGAAGCTTTCTTT
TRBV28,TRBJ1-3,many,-,CASSPWGLSNTIYF,TGTGCCAGCAGTCCCTGGGGGCTCTCCAACACCATATATTTT
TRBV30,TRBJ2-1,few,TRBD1,CAWSPGGEQFF,TGTGCCTGGAGCCCAGGGGGTGAGCAGTTCTTC
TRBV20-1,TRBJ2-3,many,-,CSARVPGLTDTQYF,TGCAGTGCTAGAGTTCCTGGTCTCACAGATACGCAGTATTTT
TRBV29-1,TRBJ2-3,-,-,CSVEDRGEPQYF,TGCAGCGTTGAAGACAGGGGGGAGCCGCAGTATTTT
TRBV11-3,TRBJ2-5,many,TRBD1,CASRSNRGRETQYF,TGTGCCAGCAGGTCAAACAGGGGGCGAGAGACCCAGTACTTC
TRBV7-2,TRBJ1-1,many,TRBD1,CASSPGTARWGTEAFF,TGTGCCAGCAGCCCGGGGACAGCGCGGTGGGGCACTGAAGCTTTCTTT
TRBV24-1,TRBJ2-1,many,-,CATSDTITGNEQFF,TGTGCCACCAGTGACACAATTACAGGCAATGAGCAGTTCTTC
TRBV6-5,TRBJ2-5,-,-,CASSYGRETQYF,TGTGCCAGCAGTTACGGACGGGAGACCCAGTACTTC
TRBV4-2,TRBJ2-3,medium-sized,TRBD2,CASSQDRAGGPSDTQYF,TGTGCCAGCAGCCAAGATCGGGCGGGGGGGCCGTCAGATACGCAGTATTTT
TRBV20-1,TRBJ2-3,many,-,CSAQEVYLDTQYF,TGCAGTGCCCAGGAGGTCTATTTGGATACGCAGTATTTT
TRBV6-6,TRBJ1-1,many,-,CASSAPRTANTEAFF,TGTGCCAGCAGTGCCCCTAGGACAGCGAACACTGAAGCTTTCTTT
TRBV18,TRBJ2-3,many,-,CASSPPDKWPNTQYF,TGTGCCAGCTCACCCCCCGATAAGTGGCCTAATACGCAGTATTTT
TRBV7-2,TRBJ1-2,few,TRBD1,CASSRGQGASYGYTF,TGTGCCAGCAGCCGAGGACAGGGGGCTTCCTATGGCTACACCTTC
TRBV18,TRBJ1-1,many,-,CASSPYNIEGTEAFF,TGTGCCAGCTCACCGTACAATATCGAGGGCACTGAAGCTTTCTTT
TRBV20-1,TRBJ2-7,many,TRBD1,CSAGVVGTDIHEQYF,TGCAGTGCTGGGGTGGTCGGGACAGACATCCACGAGCAGTACTTC
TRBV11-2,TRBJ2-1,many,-,CASSLVRGPGAPNEQFF,TGTGCCAGCAGCTTAGTGAGGGGTCCAGGGGCCCCCAATGAGCAGTTCTTC
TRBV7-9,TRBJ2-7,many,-,CASSKATGSYEQYF,TGTGCCAGCAGCAAAGCCACAGGGTCCTACGAGCAGTACTTC
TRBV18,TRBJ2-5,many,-,CASSRQETQYF,TGTGCCAGCTCAAGACAAGAGACCCAGTACTTC
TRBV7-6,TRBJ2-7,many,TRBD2,CASSRTSGGASYEQYF,TGTGCCAGCAGCCGGACTAGCGGGGGGGCCTCCTACGAGCAGTACTTC
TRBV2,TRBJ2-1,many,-,CASGVYNEQFF,TGTGCCAGCGGAGTCTACAATGAGCAGTTCTTC
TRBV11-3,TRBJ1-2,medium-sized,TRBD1,CASSPDRDRVNYGYTF,TGTGCCAGCAGCCCTGACCGGGACAGGGTGAACTATGGCTACACCTTC
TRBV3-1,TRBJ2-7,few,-,CASSRRAYEQYF,TGTGCCAGCAGCCGGAGGGCCTACGAGCAGTACTTC
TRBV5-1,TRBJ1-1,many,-,CASSEVTGSMAEAFF,TGCGCCAGCAGTGAAGTAACCGGCTCAATGGCTGAAGCTTTCTTT